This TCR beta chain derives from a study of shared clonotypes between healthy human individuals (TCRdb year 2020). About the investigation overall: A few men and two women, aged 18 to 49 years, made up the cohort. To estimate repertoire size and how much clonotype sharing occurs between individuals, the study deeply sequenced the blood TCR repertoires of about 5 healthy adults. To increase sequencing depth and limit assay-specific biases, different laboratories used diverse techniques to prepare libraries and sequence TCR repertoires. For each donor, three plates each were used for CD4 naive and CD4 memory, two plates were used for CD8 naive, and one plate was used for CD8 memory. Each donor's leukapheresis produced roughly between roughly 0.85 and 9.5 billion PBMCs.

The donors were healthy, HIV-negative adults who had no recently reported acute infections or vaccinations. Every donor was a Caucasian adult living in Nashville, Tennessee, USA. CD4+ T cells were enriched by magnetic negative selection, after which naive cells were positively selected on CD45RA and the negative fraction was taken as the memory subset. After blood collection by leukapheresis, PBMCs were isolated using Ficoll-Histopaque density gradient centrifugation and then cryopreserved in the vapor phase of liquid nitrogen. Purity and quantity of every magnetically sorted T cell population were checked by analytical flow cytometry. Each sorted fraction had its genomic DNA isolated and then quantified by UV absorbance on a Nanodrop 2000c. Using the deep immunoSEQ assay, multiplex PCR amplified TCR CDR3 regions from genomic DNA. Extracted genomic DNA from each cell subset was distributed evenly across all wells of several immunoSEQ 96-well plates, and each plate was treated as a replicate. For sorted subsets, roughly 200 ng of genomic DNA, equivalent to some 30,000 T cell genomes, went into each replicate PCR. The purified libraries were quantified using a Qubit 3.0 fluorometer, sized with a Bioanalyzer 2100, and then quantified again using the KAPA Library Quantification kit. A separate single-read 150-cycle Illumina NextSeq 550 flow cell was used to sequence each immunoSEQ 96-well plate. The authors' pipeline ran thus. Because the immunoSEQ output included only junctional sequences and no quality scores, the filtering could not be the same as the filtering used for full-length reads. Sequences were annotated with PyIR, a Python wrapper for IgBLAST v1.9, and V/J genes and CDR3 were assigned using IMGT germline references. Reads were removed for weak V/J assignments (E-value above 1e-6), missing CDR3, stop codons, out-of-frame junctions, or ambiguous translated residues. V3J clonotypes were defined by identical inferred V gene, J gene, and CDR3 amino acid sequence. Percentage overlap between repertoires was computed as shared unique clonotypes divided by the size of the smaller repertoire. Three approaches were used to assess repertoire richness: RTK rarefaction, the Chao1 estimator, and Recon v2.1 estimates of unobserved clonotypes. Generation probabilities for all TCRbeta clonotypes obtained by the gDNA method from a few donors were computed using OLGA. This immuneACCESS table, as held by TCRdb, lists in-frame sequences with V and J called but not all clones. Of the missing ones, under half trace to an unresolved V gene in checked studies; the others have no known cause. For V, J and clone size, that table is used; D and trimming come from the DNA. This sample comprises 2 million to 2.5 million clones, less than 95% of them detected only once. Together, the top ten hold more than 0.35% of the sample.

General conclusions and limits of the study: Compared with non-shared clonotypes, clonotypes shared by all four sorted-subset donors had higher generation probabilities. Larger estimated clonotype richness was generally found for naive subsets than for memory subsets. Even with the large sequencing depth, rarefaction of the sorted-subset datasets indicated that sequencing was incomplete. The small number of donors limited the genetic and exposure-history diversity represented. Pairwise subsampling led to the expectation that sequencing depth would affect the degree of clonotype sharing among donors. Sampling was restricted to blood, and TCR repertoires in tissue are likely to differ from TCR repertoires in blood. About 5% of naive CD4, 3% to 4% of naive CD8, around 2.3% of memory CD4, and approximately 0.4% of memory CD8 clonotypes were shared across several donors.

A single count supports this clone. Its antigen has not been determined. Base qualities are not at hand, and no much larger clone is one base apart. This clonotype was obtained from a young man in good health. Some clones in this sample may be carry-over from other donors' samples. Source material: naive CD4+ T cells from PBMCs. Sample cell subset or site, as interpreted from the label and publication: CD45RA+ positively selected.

Read as DNA, the sequence is TGTGCCAGCAGCTTTAGTTTCGGGGAGCTGTTTTTT. Translated, it reads CASSFSFGELFF. The chain links TRBV7-2 with TRBJ2-2; a confident D gene designation cannot be given. The V end loses 3 bases and the J end loses 7 bases, and a stretch of 6 bases separates them. Counted from cysteine to phenylalanine, this CDR3 has 12 amino acids. Of all the DNA, just the CDR3 is kept, 36 bases in frame from base 1. Reading the germline V gene gives CDR1 SGHTA and CDR2 FQGNSA.